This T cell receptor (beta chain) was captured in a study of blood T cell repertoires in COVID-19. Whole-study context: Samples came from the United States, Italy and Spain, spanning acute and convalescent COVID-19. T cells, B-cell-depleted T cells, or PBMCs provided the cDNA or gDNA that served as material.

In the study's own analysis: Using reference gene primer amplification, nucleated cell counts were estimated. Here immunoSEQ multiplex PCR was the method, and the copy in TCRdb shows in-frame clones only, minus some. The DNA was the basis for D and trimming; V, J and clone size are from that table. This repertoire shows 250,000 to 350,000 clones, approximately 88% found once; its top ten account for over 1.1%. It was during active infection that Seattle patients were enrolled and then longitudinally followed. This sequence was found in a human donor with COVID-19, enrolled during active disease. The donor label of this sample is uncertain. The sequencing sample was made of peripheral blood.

CDR3 loop: CASSFTRGDTEAFF. In DNA, the CDR3 is TGTGCCAGCAGCTTTACTCGGGGGGACACTGAAGCTTTCTTT. The chain carries TRBV7-2 and TRBJ1-1; weak D call: TRBD1 (5 bases). The CDR3 consists of 14 residues. V was pared by 3 bases and J by 3 bases, with 11 bases between. The germline gives CDR1 SGHTA, CDR2 FQGNSA.